The clone carrying this TCR beta chain showed up many times. These data originate in a study of sequential checkpoint blockade in melanoma. Treatment described: randomized to nivolumab then ipilimumab (arm A) or the reverse (arm B). This table comes from immunoSEQ multiplex PCR, and its TCRdb copy is limited to in-frame clones, with some not included. Of roughly 18,000 clones listed, about 28% are singletons. The receptor's source is a human donor with melanoma. The sample here was tumor tissue (inferred from file names), taken from a patient given nivolumab and ipilimumab in sequence.

The DNA of the CDR3 is TGTGCCAGCAGCTTAAATGACCCGGCGATGATAACCGGGGAGCTGTTTTTT. This codes for CASSLNDPAMITGELFF. The rearrangement uses TRBV11-3 and TRBJ2-2; D unclear. CDR1 SGHNT and CDR2 YENEEA come from the germline V gene. With 2 bases removed from V and 5 bases from J, the gap between germline ends came to 18 bases. The CDR3 sequence is 17 residues long.